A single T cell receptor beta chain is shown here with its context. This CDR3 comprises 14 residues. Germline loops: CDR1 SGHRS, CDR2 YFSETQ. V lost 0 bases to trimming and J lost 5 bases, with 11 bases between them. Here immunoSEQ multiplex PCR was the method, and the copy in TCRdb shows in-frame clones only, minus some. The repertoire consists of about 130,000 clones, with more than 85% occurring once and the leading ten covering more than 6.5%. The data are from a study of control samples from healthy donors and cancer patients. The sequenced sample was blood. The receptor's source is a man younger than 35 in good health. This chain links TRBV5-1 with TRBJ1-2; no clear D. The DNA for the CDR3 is TGCGCCAGCAGCTTGGAAGCAGATATATATGGCTACACCTTC. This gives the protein CASSLEADIYGYTF.